The rows below give T cell receptor beta chains drawn from one sample of a study of shared clonotypes between healthy human individuals. Produced via immunoSEQ multiplex PCR; TCRdb's table is partial and in-frame only. The table records millions of clones, 90% to 95% of them present only once. The specimen sequenced was naive CD4+ T cells from PBMCs. The receptors shown here come from a young man in good health. Some clones in this sample may be carry-over from other donors' samples. The CDR3 runs from the conserved cysteine through the conserved F or W. The D gene is left open where the match is weak. Some rows mark clone size as missing; the rest say once, few, many or name a class of expanded clone.

CDR3aa,CDR3nt,d_gene,abundance,j_gene,v_gene
CASSSGTSGMDEQYF,TGCGCCAGCAGCTCTGGGACTAGCGGGATGGACGAGCAGTACTTC,TRBD2,.,TRBJ2-7,TRBV5-1
CASSLHREGEQYF,TGTGCCAGCAGCTTACACAGGGAAGGCGAGCAGTACTTC,.,.,TRBJ2-7,TRBV11-2
CASSPSNTGGVDGYTF,TGTGCCAGCTCACCAAGTAACACAGGGGGCGTGGATGGCTACACCTTC,TRBD1,.,TRBJ1-2,TRBV18
CASSLAPGTHYNEQFF,TGCGCCAGCAGCTTGGCGCCGGGGACCCACTACAATGAGCAGTTCTTC,.,.,TRBJ2-1,TRBV5-1
CASSRPGQSYGYTF,TGTGCCAGCAGCCGACCGGGACAGTCCTATGGCTACACCTTC,TRBD1,.,TRBJ1-2,TRBV5-6
CASSVGGSGYTDTQYF,TGTGCCAGCAGCGTAGGTGGTAGCGGTTACACAGATACGCAGTATTTT,.,.,TRBJ2-3,TRBV9
CSVAGTLSYEQYF,TGCAGCGTCGCCGGGACACTCTCCTACGAGCAGTACTTC,.,.,TRBJ2-7,TRBV29-1
CATSRAGGAYYYEQYF,TGTGCCACCAGCAGGGCTGGGGGGGCCTACTACTACGAGCAGTACTTC,.,.,TRBJ2-7,TRBV15
CASSFQGKIREQFF,TGTGCCAGCAGCTTCCAGGGGAAGATCCGTGAGCAGTTCTTC,.,.,TRBJ2-1,TRBV6-5
CASSPDGTAEQYF,TGCGCCAGCAGCCCCGATGGGACGGCCGAGCAGTACTTC,.,.,TRBJ2-7,TRBV5-1
CSVDLQGAGGYTF,TGCAGCGTCGACTTACAGGGGGCCGGAGGCTACACCTTC,TRBD1,once,TRBJ1-2,TRBV29-1
CASSLDQGEQFF,TGTGCCAGCAGCTTAGATCAAGGAGAGCAGTTCTTC,.,.,TRBJ2-1,TRBV11-3
CASSVTGSGANVLTF,TGTGCCAGCAGCGTAACAGGGTCTGGGGCCAACGTCCTGACTTTC,.,.,TRBJ2-6,TRBV9
CASSLYSSGTVTDTQYF,TGTGCCAGCAGTTTATATTCTTCGGGGACAGTCACAGATACGCAGTATTTT,TRBD1,.,TRBJ2-3,TRBV27
CASRILTSSSTDTQYF,TGTGCCAGCAGAATCCTGACATCTTCTAGCACAGATACGCAGTATTTT,.,.,TRBJ2-3,TRBV27
CASSSYRGEGYGYTF,TGTGCCAGCAGTTCCTACAGGGGTGAGGGCTATGGCTACACCTTC,TRBD1,.,TRBJ1-2,TRBV27
CASSWQVYGYTF,TGTGCCAGCAGTTGGCAGGTCTATGGCTACACCTTC,.,.,TRBJ1-2,TRBV28
CSVEGLAGAGELFF,TGCAGCGTTGAGGGACTAGCGGGCGCCGGGGAGCTGTTTTTT,TRBD2,.,TRBJ2-2,TRBV29-1
CASSIDHGTAATNEKLFF,TGTGCCAGTAGTATAGACCACGGGACGGCTGCAACTAATGAAAAACTGTTTTTT,.,.,TRBJ1-4,TRBV19
CASSSLPMGLAEDEQFF,TGTGCCAGCAGCTCGTTGCCGATGGGACTAGCGGAGGATGAGCAGTTCTTC,TRBD2,.,TRBJ2-1,TRBV5-6
CASRTGAPDQPQHF,TGTGCCAGCAGGACAGGGGCCCCTGATCAGCCCCAGCATTTT,TRBD1,.,TRBJ1-5,TRBV6-5